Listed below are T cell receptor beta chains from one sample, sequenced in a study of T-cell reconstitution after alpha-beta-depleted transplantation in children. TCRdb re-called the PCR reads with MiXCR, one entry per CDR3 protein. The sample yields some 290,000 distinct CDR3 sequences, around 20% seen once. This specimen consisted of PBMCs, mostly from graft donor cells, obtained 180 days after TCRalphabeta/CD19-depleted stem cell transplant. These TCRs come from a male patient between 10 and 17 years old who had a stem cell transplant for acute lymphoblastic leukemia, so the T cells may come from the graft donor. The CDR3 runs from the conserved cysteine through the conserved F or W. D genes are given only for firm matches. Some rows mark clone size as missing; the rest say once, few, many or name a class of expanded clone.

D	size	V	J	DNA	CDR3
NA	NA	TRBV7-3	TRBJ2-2	NA	CASSPGVGSGSEGNTGEPFF
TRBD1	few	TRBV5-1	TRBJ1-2	TGCGCCAGCAGCTCTTACAGGGACAGATACTATGGCTACACCTTC	CASSSYRDRYYGYTF
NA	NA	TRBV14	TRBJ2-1	TGTGCCAGCAGCCAAGTTAAAGTAACGGGATACAATGAGCAGTTCTTC	CASSQVKVTGYNEQFF
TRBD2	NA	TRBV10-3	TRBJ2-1	TGTGCCATCAGTGAGTCCCCCGGGAGCGGGAGGATCCATGAGCAGTTCTTC	CAISESPGSGRIHEQFF
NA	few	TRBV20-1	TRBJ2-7	TGCAGTGCTAGGCAGGGGGGGACTTTCGAGCAGTACTTC	CSARQGGTFEQYF
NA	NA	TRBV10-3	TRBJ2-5	TGTGCCATCAGTGAGGTCTTTTCCGGGACGGGGCAAGAGACCCAGTACTTC	CAISEVFSGTGQETQYF
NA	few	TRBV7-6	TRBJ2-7	TGTGCCAGCAGCTTACTTGGCTCCGGTTCCGAGCAGTACTTC	CASSLLGSGSEQYF
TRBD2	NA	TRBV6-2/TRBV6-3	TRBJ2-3	TGTGCCAGCAGTAAGGGCGGGAGGACCACAGATACGCAGTATTTT	CASSKGGRTTDTQYF
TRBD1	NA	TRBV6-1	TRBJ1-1	TGTGCCAGCAGCGTCCAGGGGGAGACTGAAGCTTTCTTT	CASSVQGETEAFF
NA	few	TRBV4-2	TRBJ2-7	TGTGCCAGCAGCCAAGATCGTGTTTTCAGGGACATCTCCTACGAGCAGTACTTC	CASSQDRVFRDISYEQYF
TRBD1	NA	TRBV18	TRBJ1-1	TGTGCCAGCTCACCGGGACAGTTGAACACTGAAGCTTTCTTT	CASSPGQLNTEAFF
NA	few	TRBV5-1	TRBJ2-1	TGCGCCAGCAGCTTGGATGGTAGGTACAATGAGCAGTTCTTC	CASSLDGRYNEQFF
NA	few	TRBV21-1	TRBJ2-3	TGTGCCAGCAGTTCTAGGGGGGACAGACCCACAGATACGCAGTATTTT	CASSSRGDRPTDTQYF
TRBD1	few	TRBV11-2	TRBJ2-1	TGTGCCAGCAGCTCTTGGGACAGGGCGCACAATGAGCAGTTCTTC	CASSSWDRAHNEQFF
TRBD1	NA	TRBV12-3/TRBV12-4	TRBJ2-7	TGTGCCAGCAGTTTTCAGGGGGCGAGTTACGAGCAGTACTTC	CASSFQGASYEQYF
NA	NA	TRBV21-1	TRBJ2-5	TGTGCCAGCGGGATAGAGACCCAGTACTTC	CASGIETQYF
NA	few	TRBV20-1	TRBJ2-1	TGCAGTGCTAGAGACCTAGCGTACCCAGTGCAGTTCTTC	CSARDLAYPVQFF
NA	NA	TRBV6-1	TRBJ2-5	TGTGCCAGCAACCCTTACATGACCGGCGTCAGTGGGACCCAGTACTTC	CASNPYMTGVSGTQYF
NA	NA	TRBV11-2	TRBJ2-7	TGTGCCAGCAGCACCCAAGACGGTCCCTACGAGCAGTACTTC	CASSTQDGPYEQYF
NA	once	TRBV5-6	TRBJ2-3	TGTGCCAGCAGCTACTCGGGAGTAGGAGGTAATACGCAGTATTTT	CASSYSGVGGNTQYF
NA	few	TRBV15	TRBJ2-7	TGTGCCACCAGCAGAGGGACTCGTTCTTACGAGCAGTACTTC	CATSRGTRSYEQYF
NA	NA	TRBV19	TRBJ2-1	TGTGCCAGTAGTATAGGGTCCTACAATGAGCAGTTCTTC	CASSIGSYNEQFF
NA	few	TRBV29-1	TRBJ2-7	TGCAGCGTTGCGGGACGGGGGATCGAGCAGTACTTC	CSVAGRGIEQYF
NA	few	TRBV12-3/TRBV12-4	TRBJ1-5	TGTGCCAGCAGTTTAACGGGGAGGGGAGGTCAGCCCCAGCATTTT	CASSLTGRGGQPQHF
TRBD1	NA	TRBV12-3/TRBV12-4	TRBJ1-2	TGTGCCAGCAGTGTGGACAGGGCGGTCTCGAGGGGCTACACCTTC	CASSVDRAVSRGYTF
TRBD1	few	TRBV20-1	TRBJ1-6	TGCAGTGCTAGAGATCCGCATGGGACAGCCAGCTATAATTCACCCCTCCACTTT	CSARDPHGTASYNSPLHF
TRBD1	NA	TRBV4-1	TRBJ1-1	TGCGCCAGCAGCCAAGTCCTCCCCCGACAGGGGGCACGTGGGGAAGCTTTCTTT	CASSQVLPRQGARGEAFF
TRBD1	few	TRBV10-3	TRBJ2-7	TGTGCCATCGCCCTAGAGGACAGGGTGATTTACGAGCAGTACTTC	CAIALEDRVIYEQYF
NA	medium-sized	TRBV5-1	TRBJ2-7	TGCGCCAGCAGCTTGGTTGGCAGCTCCTACGAGCAGTACTTC	CASSLVGSSYEQYF
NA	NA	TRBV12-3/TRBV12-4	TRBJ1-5	TGTGCCATCAGTTTCAGTCCTCCTCAGCCCCAGCATTTT	CAISFSPPQPQHF
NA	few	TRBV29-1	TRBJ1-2	TGCAGCGTTGAAAAGCAGAATGGCTACACCTTC	CSVEKQNGYTF
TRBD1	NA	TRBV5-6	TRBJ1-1	TGTGCCAGCAGCCTGGGACAGGGGCGGCGGAACACTGAAGCTTTCTTT	CASSLGQGRRNTEAFF
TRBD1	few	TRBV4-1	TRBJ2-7	TGCGCCAGCAGCCATCCCCAACTAGGACAGGGGAGGGAGCAGTACTTC	CASSHPQLGQGREQYF
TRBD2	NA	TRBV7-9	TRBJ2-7	TGTGCCAGCAACCCTAGCGGGAGTGGTGGCAACGAGCAGTACTTC	CASNPSGSGGNEQYF
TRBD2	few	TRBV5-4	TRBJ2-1	TGTGCCAGCAGACCTGGACTAGCGGGAGGGAAGAGCTCCTACAATGAGCAGTTCTTC	CASRPGLAGGKSSYNEQFF
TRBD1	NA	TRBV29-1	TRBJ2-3	TGCAGCGTTTCCGTACAGGGGTTAAAGACAGATACGCAGTATTTT	CSVSVQGLKTDTQYF
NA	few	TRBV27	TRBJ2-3	TGTGCCAGCAGTTTACGCGGGATCGGGCCAGATACGCAGTATTTT	CASSLRGIGPDTQYF
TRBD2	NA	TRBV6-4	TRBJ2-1	TGTGCCAGCAGTGAAGTAGCGGGGGTCAATGAGCAGTTCTTC	CASSEVAGVNEQFF
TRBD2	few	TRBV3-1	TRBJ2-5	TGTGCCAGCAGCCAAGATGAGTCGGGAGGAGGTGAGACCCAGTACTTC	CASSQDESGGGETQYF
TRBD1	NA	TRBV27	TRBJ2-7	TGTGCCAGCACCCGACAGGGGCGACTCCGCGAGCAGTACTTC	CASTRQGRLREQYF